This T cell receptor beta chain comes out of a study of vaccination effects on CD4 cells after COVID-19. A remark on this clone: The antigen remains undetermined.

Using immunoSEQ multiplex PCR, the repertoire was profiled, and TCRdb retains in-frame clones only, with some absent. The sample lists 8,000 to 10,000 clones, under 80% occurring once. Researchers isolated CD4+ T cells once approximately ten days of culture had elapsed. Two-dose BNT162b2 or mRNA-1273 vaccination was given to participants. Specimen: CD4+ T cells from PBMCs cultured without peptide, collected after COVID-19 vaccination. The TCR originated in a human donor who received a COVID-19 vaccine.

The CDR3 loop reads CASSGRAGNTIYF. The CDR3 nucleotides are TGTGCCAGCTCGGGGAGGGCTGGAAACACCATATATTTT. The rearrangement uses TRBV9 and TRBJ1-3; no clear D gene. Looked up from germline, CDR1 is SGDLS and CDR2 is YYNGEE. CDR3 length: 13 amino acids. Trimming pared 7 bases from V and 2 bases from J, leaving 10 bases between.